This T cell receptor (beta chain) derives from a study of T cells in Graves' hyperthyroidism and ophthalmopathy. Study-wide background: Peripheral blood was taken when the disease was first diagnosed, before any treatment began.

J gave up 3 bases and V 7 bases, and 2 bases lay outside the gene matches. This CDR3 has 12 amino acids. Germline V gene data show CDR1 as SGHRS and CDR2 as YFSETQ. RNA transcripts were the template for amplifying TCR beta CDR3 regions. HTBI primers were employed in a first-round RT-PCR of the TCR CDR3. TCRdb re-called the multiplex PCR reads with MiXCR, one entry per CDR3 protein. Of about 290,000 distinct CDR3 sequences listed, around 17% are singletons. This clonotype was recorded a few times. The chain uses TRBV5-1 and TRBJ2-5; 8 positions agree with TRBD2. This clonotype was obtained from a man aged 25 to 40 with Graves' hyperthyroidism. Sequenced sample: blood. In DNA form, the CDR3 reads TGCGCCAGCCAGCGGGAGAAAGAGACCCAGTACTTC. Amino acids: CASQREKETQYF.